This TCR beta chain came from a study of T cell responses to AZD1222 COVID-19 vaccine. J lost 0 bases, V lost 2 bases, and 6 bases had no gene match. Germline CDR1 and CDR2: SGHRS and YFSETQ. There are 16 residues in the CDR3. Profiling relied on immunoSEQ multiplex PCR, and the TCRdb table lists in-frame clones only, not all of them. The sample includes some 120,000 clones, around nine tenths seen only once; the top ten take 10% to 15%. This chain links TRBV5-1 with TRBJ2-3; 7 bases are shared with TRBD1. The specimen comprised peripheral blood, sampled on day 0 of AZD1222 vaccination. The source is an adult in good health. The DNA for the CDR3 is TGCGCCAGCAGCTTTGGGCAGGGGGTGAGCACAGATACGCAGTATTTT. It is translated as CASSFGQGVSTDTQYF. Full variable domain (missing parts from reference TRBV5-1 and TRBJ2-3): KAGVTQTPRYLIKTRGQQVTLSCSPISGHRSVSWYQQTPGQGLQFLFEYFSETQRNKGNFPGRFSGRQFSNSRSEMNVSTLELGDSALYLCASSFGQGVSTDTQYFGPGTRLTVL.